This TCR beta chain comes out of a study of neurological immune-mediated disorders. Study-wide points: TCR clonal expansion peaked in HTLV-1-associated myelopathy patients and was lowest in multiple sclerosis patients. Phylogenetic grouping assigned the repertoires of 18 of 34 multiple sclerosis patients to one related-CDR3 cluster, which constitutes a possible signature.

TCRdb re-called the 5' RACE reads through MiXCR, storing one row per CDR3 protein. In the table there are around 67,000 distinct CDR3 sequences, around 5.2% of which are singletons. This CDR3 spans 11 amino acids. V lost 9 bases to trimming and J lost 4 bases, with 6 bases between them. Germline-derived CDR1 and CDR2 are KGHDR and SFDVKD. This clonotype was recorded many times. What it recognizes is unknown. The chain employs TRBV24-1 and TRBJ1-3, with D hard to call. Sequencing was done on a sample of PBMCs. The receptor's source is a man in his late teens or twenties with multiple sclerosis. The CDR3 bases are TGTGCCACCGAGGAGGGAAACACCATATATTTT. It codes for CATEEGNTIYF.